The entry that follows covers one TCR beta chain sequence. The data derive from a study of technical replicates of blood from a few donors. The method was immunoSEQ multiplex PCR; TCRdb's version includes in-frame clones alone and lacks a portion of them. The sample yields 65,000 to 80,000 clones, about 96% seen once. The sequence derives from a human donor in good health. Sequences were obtained from T cells isolated from PBMCs.

The CDR3, as DNA: TGTGCCAGCACCTACCGACCGGGACAGAGGCCCCACGAGCAGTACTTC. The encoded protein is CASTYRPGQRPHEQYF. This rearrangement joins TRBV27 to TRBJ2-7; 7 nucleotides line up with TRBD1. The V segment lost 7 bases and the J segment 5 bases; nucleotides outside the gene matches: 17. Germline V gene sequence: CDR1 MNHEY, CDR2 SMNVEV (reference sequence). This CDR3 region has 16 residues.